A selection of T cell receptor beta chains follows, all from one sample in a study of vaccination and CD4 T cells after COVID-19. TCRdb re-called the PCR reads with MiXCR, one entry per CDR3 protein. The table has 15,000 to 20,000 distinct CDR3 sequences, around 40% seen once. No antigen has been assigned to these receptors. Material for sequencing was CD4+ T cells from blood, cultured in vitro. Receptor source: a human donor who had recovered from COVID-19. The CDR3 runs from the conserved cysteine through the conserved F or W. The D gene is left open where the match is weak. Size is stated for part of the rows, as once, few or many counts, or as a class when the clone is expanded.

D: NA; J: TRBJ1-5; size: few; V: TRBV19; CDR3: CASRGGVVDSNQPQHF; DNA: TGTGCCAGTAGGGGAGGTGTGGTGGATAGCAATCAGCCCCAGCATTTT
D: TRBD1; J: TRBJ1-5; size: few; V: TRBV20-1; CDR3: CSASFKGEGAGVTQPQHF; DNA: TGCAGTGCTAGTTTTAAGGGCGAGGGGGCCGGGGTCACTCAGCCCCAGCATTTT
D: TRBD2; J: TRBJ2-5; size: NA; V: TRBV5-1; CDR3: CASSRSFGTSGMGTQYF; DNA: TGCGCCAGCAGCAGATCGTTCGGGACTAGCGGGATGGGGACCCAGTACTTC
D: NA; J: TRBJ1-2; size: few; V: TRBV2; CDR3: CASSERFRDYGYTF; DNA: TGTGCCAGCAGTGAACGGTTTCGGGATTATGGCTACACCTTC
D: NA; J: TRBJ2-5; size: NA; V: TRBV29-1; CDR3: CSVEAQPKETQYF; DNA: TGCAGCGTTGAGGCCCAGCCGAAAGAGACCCAGTACTTC
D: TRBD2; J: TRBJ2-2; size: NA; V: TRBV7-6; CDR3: CASIRHGGSGELFF; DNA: TGTGCCAGCATCCGACACGGGGGGTCCGGGGAGCTGTTTTTT
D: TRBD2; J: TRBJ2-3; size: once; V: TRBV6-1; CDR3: CASSRGGRAADTQYF; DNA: TGTGCCAGCAGCCGGGGGGGGCGAGCAGCAGATACGCAGTATTTT
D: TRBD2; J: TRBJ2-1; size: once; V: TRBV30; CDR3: CAWTGLAGVNEQFF; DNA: TGTGCCTGGACCGGACTAGCGGGAGTAAATGAGCAGTTCTTC
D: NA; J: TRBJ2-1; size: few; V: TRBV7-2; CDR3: CASSPLSFYNEQFF; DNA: TGTGCCAGCAGCCCGTTGTCCTTTTACAATGAGCAGTTCTTC
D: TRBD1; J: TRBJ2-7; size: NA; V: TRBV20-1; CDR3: CSAHRGQGAYEQYF; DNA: TGCAGTGCCCACCGAGGACAGGGAGCGTACGAGCAGTACTTC
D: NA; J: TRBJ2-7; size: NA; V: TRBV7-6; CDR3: CASSLGGASASYEQYF; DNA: TGTGCCAGCAGCTTAGGAGGGGCTAGCGCCTCCTACGAGCAGTACTTC
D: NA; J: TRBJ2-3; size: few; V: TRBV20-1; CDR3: CSQEGRGTDTQYF; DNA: TGCAGCCAGGAGGGGCGGGGAACAGATACGCAGTATTTT
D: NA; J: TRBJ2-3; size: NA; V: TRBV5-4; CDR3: CASSFGGVGADTQYF; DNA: TGTGCCAGCAGCTTCGGAGGAGTAGGAGCAGATACGCAGTATTTT
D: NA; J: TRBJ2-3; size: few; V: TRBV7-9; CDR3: CASSISGSDTQYF; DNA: TGTGCCAGCAGCATATCAGGGTCAGATACGCAGTATTTT
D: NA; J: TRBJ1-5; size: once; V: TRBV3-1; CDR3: CASSPSPTEPQHF; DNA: TGTGCCAGCAGCCCCTCCCCGACCGAACCCCAGCATTTT
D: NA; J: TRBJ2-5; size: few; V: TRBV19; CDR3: CASRQGGSEETQYF; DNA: TGTGCCAGTAGGCAGGGGGGCTCGGAAGAGACCCAGTACTTC
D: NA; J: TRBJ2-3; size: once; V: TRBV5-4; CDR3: CASSLYVGGYTDTQYF; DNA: TGTGCCAGCAGCTTGTATGTAGGTGGATACACAGATACGCAGTATTTT
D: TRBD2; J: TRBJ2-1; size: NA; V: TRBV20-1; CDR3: CSAPTSGRNEQFF; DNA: TGCAGTGCTCCCACTAGCGGGAGGAATGAGCAGTTCTTC
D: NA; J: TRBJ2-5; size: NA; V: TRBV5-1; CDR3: CASSLGGSRETQYF; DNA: TGCGCCAGCAGCTTGGGAGGTAGCAGAGAGACCCAGTACTTC
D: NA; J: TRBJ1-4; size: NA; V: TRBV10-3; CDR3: CAISDGRGKNEKLFF; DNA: TGTGCCATCAGTGATGGGAGGGGGAAGAATGAAAAACTGTTTTTT
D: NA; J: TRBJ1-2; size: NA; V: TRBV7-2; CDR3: CASSLGGVNYGYTF; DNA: TGTGCCAGCAGCTTAGGGGGGGTTAACTATGGCTACACCTTC
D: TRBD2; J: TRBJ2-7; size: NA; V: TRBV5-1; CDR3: CASSLNFGTSIYEQYF; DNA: TGCGCCAGCAGCTTGAACTTCGGGACTAGCATTTACGAGCAGTACTTC
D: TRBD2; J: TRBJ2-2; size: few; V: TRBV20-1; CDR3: CSAPGTSRAGELFF; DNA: TGCAGTGCTCCCGGGACTAGCCGTGCCGGGGAGCTGTTTTTT
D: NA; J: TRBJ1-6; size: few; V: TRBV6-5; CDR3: CASSFDRTGDSPLHF; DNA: TGTGCCAGCAGTTTCGACAGGACGGGGGATTCACCCCTCCACTTT
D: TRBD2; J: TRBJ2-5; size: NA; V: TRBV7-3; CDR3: CASSLGTSGTLGETQYF; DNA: TGTGCCAGCAGCTTAGGGACTAGCGGGACGTTGGGAGAGACCCAGTACTTC
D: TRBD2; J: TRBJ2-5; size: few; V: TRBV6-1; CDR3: CASSRQRLAGMETQYF; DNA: TGTGCCAGCAGTCGCCAAAGACTAGCGGGAATGGAGACCCAGTACTTC
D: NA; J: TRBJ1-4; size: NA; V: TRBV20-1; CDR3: CSAGPPGFNEKLFF; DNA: TGCAGTGCTGGGCCCCCGGGGTTTAATGAAAAACTGTTTTTT
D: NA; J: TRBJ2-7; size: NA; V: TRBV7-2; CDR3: CASSLVLGQRTYEQYF; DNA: TGTGCCAGCAGCTTAGTCTTAGGACAGCGAACCTACGAGCAGTACTTC
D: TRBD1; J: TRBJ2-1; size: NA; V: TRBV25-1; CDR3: CASRAGTVPYNEQFF; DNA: TGTGCCAGCAGGGCCGGGACAGTTCCTTACAATGAGCAGTTCTTC
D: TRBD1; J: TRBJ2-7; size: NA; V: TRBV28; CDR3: CASRRDSAAGEQYF; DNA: TGTGCCAGCCGAAGGGACAGTGCCGCGGGCGAGCAGTACTTC
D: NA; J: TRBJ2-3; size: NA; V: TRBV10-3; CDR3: CAIREQVADTQYF; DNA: TGTGCCATCAGGGAACAGGTAGCAGATACGCAGTATTTT
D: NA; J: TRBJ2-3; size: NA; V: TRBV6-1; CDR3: CASSGTTELPDTQYF; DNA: TGTGCCAGCAGCGGGACAACCGAGCTCCCAGATACGCAGTATTTT
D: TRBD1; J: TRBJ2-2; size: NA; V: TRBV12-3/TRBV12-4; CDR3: CAIDRGLGGELFF; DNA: TGTGCCATAGACAGGGGGTTGGGCGGGGAGCTGTTTTTT
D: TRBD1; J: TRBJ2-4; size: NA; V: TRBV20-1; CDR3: CSVPGQGQGNIQYF; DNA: TGCAGTGTACCGGGACAGGGCCAAGGAAACATTCAGTACTTC
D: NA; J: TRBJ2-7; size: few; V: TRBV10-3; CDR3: CAISVQGDEQYF; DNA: TGTGCCATCAGCGTACAGGGCGACGAGCAGTACTTC
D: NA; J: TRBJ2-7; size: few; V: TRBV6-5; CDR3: CASSYSSFEGYEQYF; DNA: TGTGCCAGCAGTTACTCGAGCTTTGAGGGTTACGAGCAGTACTTC
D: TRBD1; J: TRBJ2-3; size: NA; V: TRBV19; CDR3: CASSKGAGRTDTQYF; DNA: TGTGCCAGTAGTAAGGGGGCAGGTAGGACAGATACGCAGTATTTT
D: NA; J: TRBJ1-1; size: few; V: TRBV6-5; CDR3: CASSYGHRVNTEAFF; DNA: TGTGCCAGCAGTTACGGGCACAGGGTGAACACTGAAGCTTTCTTT
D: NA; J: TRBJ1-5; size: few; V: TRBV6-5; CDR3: CASSYWRDHQPQHF; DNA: TGTGCCAGCAGTTACTGGCGAGATCATCAGCCCCAGCATTTT
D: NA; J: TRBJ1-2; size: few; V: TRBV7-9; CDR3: CASSLVPDYGYTF; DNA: TGTGCCAGCAGCTTAGTTCCTGACTATGGCTACACCTTC
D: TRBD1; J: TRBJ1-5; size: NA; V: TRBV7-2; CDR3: CASSPGGGLRSNQPQHF; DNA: TGTGCCAGCAGCCCAGGGGGGGGATTACGGAGCAATCAGCCCCAGCATTTT
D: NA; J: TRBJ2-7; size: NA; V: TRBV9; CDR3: CASSPGGPYEQYF; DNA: TGTGCCAGCAGCCCAGGGGGGCCCTACGAGCAGTACTTC
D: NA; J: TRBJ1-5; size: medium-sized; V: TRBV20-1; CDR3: CSASPGAARNQPQHF; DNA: TGCAGTGCTAGCCCCGGGGCAGCGCGCAATCAGCCCCAGCATTTT
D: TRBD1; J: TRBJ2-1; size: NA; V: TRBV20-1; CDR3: CSARARSGTDIRNEQFF; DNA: TGCAGTGCTAGAGCCCGCTCCGGGACAGACATAAGGAATGAGCAGTTCTTC
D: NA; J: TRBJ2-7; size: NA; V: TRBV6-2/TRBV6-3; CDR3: CASTPGLEAYEQYF; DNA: TGTGCCAGCACCCCGGGACTCGAAGCCTACGAGCAGTACTTC
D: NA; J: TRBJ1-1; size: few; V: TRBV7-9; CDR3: CASSLVQGNTEAFF; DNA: TGTGCCAGCAGCTTGGTACAGGGGAACACTGAAGCTTTCTTT
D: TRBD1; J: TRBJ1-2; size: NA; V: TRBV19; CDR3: CASSILQGQDGYTF; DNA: TGTGCCAGTAGTATCTTACAGGGGCAGGATGGCTACACCTTC
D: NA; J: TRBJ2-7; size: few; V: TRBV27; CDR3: CASSLTPLSNEQYF; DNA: TGTGCCAGCAGTTTAACCCCCTTAAGTAACGAGCAGTACTTC
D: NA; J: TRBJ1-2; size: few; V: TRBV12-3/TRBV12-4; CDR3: CASTLTSGSGNYGYTF; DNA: TGTGCCAGCACTCTTACGTCAGGTAGTGGTAACTATGGCTACACCTTC
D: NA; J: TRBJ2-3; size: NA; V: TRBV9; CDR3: CASSVLGGILDTQYF; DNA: TGTGCCAGCAGCGTTTTAGGGGGGATATTGGATACGCAGTATTTT
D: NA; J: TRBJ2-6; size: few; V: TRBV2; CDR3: CASYSLGANVLTF; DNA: TGTGCCAGCTACAGCTTGGGGGCCAACGTCCTGACTTTC
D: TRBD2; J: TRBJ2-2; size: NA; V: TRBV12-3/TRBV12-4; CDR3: CASSFGTSGNTGELFF; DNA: TGTGCCAGCAGTTTCGGGACTAGCGGGAACACCGGGGAGCTGTTTTTT
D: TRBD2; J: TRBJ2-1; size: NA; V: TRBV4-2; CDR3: CASSQEGLAGSSYNEQFF; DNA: TGTGCCAGCAGCCAGGAGGGACTAGCGGGCAGCTCCTACAATGAGCAGTTCTTC
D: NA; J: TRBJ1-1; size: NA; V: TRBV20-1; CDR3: CSAREDRNTEAFF; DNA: TGCAGTGCTAGAGAGGACAGAAACACTGAAGCTTTCTTT
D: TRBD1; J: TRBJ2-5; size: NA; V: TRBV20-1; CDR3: CSARDQTGWETQYF; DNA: TGCAGTGCTAGAGACCAGACAGGGTGGGAGACCCAGTACTTC